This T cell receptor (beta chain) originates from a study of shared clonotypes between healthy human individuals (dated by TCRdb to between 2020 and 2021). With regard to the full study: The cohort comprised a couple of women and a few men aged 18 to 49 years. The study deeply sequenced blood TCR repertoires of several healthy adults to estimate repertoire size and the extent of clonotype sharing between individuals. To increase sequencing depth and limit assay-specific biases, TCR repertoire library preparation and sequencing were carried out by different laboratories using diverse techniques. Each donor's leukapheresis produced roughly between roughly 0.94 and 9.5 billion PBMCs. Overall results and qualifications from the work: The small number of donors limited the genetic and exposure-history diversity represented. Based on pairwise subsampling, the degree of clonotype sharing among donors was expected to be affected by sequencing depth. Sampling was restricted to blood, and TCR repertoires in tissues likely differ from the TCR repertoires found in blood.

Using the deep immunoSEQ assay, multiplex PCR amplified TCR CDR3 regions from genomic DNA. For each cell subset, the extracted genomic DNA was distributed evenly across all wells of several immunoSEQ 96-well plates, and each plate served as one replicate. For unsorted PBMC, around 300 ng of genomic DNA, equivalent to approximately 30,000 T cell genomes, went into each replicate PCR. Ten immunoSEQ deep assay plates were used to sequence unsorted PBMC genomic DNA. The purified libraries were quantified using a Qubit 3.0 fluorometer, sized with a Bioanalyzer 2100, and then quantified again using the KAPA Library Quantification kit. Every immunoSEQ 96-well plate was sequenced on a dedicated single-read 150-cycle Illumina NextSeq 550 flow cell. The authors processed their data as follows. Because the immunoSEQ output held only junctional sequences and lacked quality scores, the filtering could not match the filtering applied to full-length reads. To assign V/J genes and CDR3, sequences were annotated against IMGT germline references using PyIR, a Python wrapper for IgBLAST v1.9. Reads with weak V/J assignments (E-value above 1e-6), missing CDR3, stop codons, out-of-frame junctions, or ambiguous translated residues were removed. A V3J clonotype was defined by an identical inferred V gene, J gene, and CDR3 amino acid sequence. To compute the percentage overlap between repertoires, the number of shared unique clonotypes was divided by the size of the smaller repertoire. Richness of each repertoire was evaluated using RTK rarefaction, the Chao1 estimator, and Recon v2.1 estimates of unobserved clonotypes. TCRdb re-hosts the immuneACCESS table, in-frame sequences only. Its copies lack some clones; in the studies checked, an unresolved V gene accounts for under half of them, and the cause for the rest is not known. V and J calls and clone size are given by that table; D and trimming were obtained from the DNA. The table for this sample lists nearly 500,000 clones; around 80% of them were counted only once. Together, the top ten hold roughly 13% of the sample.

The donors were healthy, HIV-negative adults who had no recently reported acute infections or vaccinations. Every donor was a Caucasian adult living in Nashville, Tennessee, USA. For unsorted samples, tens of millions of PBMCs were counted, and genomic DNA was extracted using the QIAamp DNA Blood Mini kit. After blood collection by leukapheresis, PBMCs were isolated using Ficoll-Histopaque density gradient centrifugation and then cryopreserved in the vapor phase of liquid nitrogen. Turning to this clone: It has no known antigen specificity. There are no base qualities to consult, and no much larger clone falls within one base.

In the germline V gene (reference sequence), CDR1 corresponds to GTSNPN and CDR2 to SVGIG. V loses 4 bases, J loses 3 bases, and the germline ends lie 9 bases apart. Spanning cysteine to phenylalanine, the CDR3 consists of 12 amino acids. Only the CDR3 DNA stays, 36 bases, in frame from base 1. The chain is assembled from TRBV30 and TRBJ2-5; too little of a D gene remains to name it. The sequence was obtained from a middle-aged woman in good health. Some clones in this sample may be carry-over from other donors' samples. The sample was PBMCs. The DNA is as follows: TGTGCCTGGAATCGGGCGGAAGAGACCCAGTACTTC. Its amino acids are CAWNRAEETQYF.